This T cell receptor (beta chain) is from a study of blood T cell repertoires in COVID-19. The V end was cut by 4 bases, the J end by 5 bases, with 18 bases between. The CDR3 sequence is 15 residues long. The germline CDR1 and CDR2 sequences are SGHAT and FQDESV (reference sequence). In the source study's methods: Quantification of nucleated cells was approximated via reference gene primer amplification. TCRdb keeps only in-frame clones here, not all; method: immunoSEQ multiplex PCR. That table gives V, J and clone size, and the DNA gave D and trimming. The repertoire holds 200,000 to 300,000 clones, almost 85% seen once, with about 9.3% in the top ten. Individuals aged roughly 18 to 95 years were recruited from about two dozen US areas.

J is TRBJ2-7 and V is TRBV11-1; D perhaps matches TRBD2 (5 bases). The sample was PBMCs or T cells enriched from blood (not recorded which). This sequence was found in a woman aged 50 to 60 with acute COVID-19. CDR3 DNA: TGTGCCAGCAGCTCGCCTTCTCGGGGTGTCGACGAGCAGTACTTC. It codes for CASSSPSRGVDEQYF.